The 4 T cell receptor beta chains in this list originate from one sample, sequenced in a study of T cells in Graves' hyperthyroidism and ophthalmopathy. Researchers took RNA transcripts and amplified the TCR beta CDR3 regions from them. Initially, a first-round RT-PCR of the TCR CDR3 employed the HTBI primer set. MiXCR was run by TCRdb on the multiplex PCR reads, yielding one entry per CDR3 protein. The sample carries about 710,000 distinct CDR3 sequences, about a sixth recorded once. Sequencing was done on a sample of blood. The receptors shown here come from a man younger than 30 with Graves' hyperthyroidism.

CDR3 loop: CAIKEKGHGNTEAFF. The CDR3 nucleotides read TGTGCCATCAAGGAAAAGGGTCACGGGAACACTGAAGCTTTCTTT. The gene calls are TRBV10-3 and TRBJ1-1; no clear D gene. V gave up 7 bases and J gave up 1 base, with 16 bases separating them. CDR3 size: 15 residues. Germline CDR1 ENHRY, CDR2 SYGVKD.

The chain links TRBV7-3 to TRBJ2-2, with D perhaps matching TRBD2 (7 bases). Germline lookup yields CDR1 SGHTA and CDR2 FQGTGA. This CDR3 has 16 residues. Between the trimmed V and J ends, which lost 1 base and 4 bases, there was a span of 13 bases. CDR3 region: CASSLMERGGTGELFF. The CDR3 region has the DNA TGTGCCAGCAGCTTAATGGAGAGGGGGGGCACCGGGGAGCTGTTTTTT.

This clonotype was seen only a few times. The rearrangement links TRBV6-5 to TRBJ2-1; weak D call: TRBD1 (6 bases). Germline V gene sequence: CDR1 MNHEY, CDR2 SVGAGI. V was pared by 2 bases and J by 5 bases, with 16 bases between. This CDR3 contains 16 residues. DNA for the CDR3: TGTGCCAGCAGTTACCCACCTTGGCAGGGGAACAATGAGCAGTTCTTC. It codes for CASSYPPWQGNNEQFF.

This clonotype was seen only a few times. V and J are TRBV29-1 and TRBJ2-5; D unresolved. Germline V gene lookup returns CDR1 SQVTM and CDR2 ANQGSEA. The CDR3 loop spans 14 amino acids. V lost 0 bases and J lost 5, with 13 bases in between. Written as DNA, the CDR3 is TGCAGCGTTGAAGATCGTGACTTGCGGGAGACCCAGTACTTC. Encoded protein: CSVEDRDLRETQYF.